This T cell receptor (beta chain) was recovered during a study of blood T cells in healthy people across ages (dated by TCRdb to about 2015). Notes on the research overall: In model experiments, roughly one uniquely barcoded TCR beta cDNA molecule per two T cells was captured by template switching. Using deep sequencing normalized with unique cDNA molecular identifiers, the study measured how TCR beta repertoire diversity changes with age. For two donors (one aged 18 to 30 and one aged 80 or older), the study analyzed two additional independent replicas of 1 million unique cDNA reads from the same blood draw. The donors were split into four age groups: young (average around 15 years), middle-aged (about 40), aged (62) and long-lived (approximately 80). Donors of different ages were randomly distributed across sequencing lanes to avoid experimental bias. Beyond this particular receptor, the publication reports: Compared with the aged group, the long-lived group had more naive CD4+ T cells, fewer expanded clones and increased TCR diversity, a pattern suggesting age selection. A strong correlation was found between observed TCR beta diversity and the percentage of naive T cells measured by flow cytometry. Because profiling used bulk unsorted PBMCs, naive and antigen-experienced compartments could not be compared conclusively. Observed TCR beta diversity per million T cells fell roughly linearly with age, and a significant reduction was already apparent by age around 40. Because donor CMV infection status was unknown, age-related changes in expanded clonotypes were potentially confounded. Estimates of total diversity based on one million sequenced T cells were regarded as lower bounds and as underestimates.

CDR3 length: 15 amino acids, cysteine to phenylalanine. Just the 45-base CDR3 DNA is kept, in frame starting at base 1. Via the germline V gene (reference sequence), CDR1 is SGHAT and CDR2 FQDESV. Relative to germline, V is missing 5 bases and J is missing 3 bases, with 7 bases of the junction outside any gene match. Systemically healthy Caucasian individuals from Russia, some 36 in total and aged roughly 6 to 95 years, were included as donors. Each donor gave about 9.7 milliliters of peripheral blood, drawn into EDTA-treated Vacutainer tubes. PBMCs were isolated by Ficoll-Paque density-gradient centrifugation, with at least 6 million obtained per sample. Trizol reagent was used to extract total RNA from PBMCs, with at least 5.5 micrograms per sample. For every donor, an aliquot of PBMCs went through flow cytometry to measure the percentages of naive CD45RAhigh/CD27high T cells. On this clonotype itself: The target of this receptor is not known. Per-nucleotide qualities are absent, and no much larger clonotype sits a single base away.

Libraries were built with 5' RACE. The run used an Illumina HiSeq 2500. A second PCR of roughly 7 to 12 cycles was run with a J-beta primer mix and a sample-barcoded 5' primer. Each TCR beta cDNA molecule received a unique molecular identifier from a template-switch 5' adaptor carrying 12 random nucleotides. Each sample yielded at least 3 million CDR3-containing paired-end reads. First-strand cDNA was synthesized from all RNA with the Mint cDNA synthesis kit, primed by a TRBC-specific oligonucleotide. All cDNA was treated with uracil-DNA glycosylase and then went through a first 18-cycle PCR with the universal primers M1SS and BC2_uni_R. The original methods were these. Each sample was normalized by randomly selecting 1 million high-quality reads, each carrying a distinct molecular identifier. Instead of being binned into consensus sequences, reads with shared molecular identifiers were discarded. MiTCR, with a Q25 quality threshold and the strictest error-elimination algorithm, was used for CDR3 identification, clonotype clustering and error correction. Lower-bound total TCR beta diversity was estimated with a nonparametric unseen species model using Euler transformation. The raw public reads went through TCRdb reprocessing: fastp at Q25, MiXCR clone calling, in-frame beta chains kept. Entries are consolidated by CDR3 protein sequence, retaining the most common genes and DNA. These V and J calls derive from TCRdb rather than the authors' analysis. The sample table holds hundreds of thousands of distinct CDR3 sequences, of which about 62% were seen once. The ten largest clones add up to 22% of the sample.

This TCR was sampled from a man aged 25-40 years in good health. The material sequenced was blood. This sequence uses TRBV11-1 and TRBJ2-7; 10 of the junction bases match TRBD2. For the CDR3, the sequence is CASSRISGRGYEQYF. The nucleotide sequence is TGTGCCAGCAGCCGAATAAGCGGGAGGGGCTACGAGCAGTACTTC.